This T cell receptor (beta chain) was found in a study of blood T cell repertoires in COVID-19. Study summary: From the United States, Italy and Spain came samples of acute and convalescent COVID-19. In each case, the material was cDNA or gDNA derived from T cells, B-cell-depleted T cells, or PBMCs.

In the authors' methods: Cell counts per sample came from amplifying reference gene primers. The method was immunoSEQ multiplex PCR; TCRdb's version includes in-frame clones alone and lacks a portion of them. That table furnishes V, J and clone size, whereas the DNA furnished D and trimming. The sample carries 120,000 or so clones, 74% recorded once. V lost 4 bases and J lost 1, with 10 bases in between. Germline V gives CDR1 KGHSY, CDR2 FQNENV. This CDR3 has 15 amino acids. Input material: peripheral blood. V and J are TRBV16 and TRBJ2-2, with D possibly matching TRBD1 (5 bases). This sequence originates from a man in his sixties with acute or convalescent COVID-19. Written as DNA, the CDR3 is TGTGCCAGCAGCCGTACAGGAAGGAACACCGGGGAGCTGTTTTTT. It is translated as CASSRTGRNTGELFF.